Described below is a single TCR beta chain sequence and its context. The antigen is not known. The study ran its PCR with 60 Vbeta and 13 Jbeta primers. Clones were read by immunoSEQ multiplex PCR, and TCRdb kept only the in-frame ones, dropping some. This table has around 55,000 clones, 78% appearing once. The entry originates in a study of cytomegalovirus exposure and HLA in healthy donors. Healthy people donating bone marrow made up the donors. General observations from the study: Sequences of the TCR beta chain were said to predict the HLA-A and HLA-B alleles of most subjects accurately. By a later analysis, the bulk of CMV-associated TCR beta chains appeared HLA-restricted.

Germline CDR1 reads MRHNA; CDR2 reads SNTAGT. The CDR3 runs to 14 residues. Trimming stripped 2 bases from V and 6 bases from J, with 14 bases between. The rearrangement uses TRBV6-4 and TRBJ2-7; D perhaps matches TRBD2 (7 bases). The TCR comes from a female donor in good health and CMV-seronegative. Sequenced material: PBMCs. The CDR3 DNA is TGTGCCAGCAGTGACGTTCAGGGGAGGGGCGAGCAGTACTTC. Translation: CASSDVQGRGEQYF.